These 2 T cell receptor beta chains originate from one sample sequenced in a study of neurological immune-mediated disorders. Via MiXCR, TCRdb re-called the 5' RACE reads, giving one row per CDR3 protein. The data show about 50,000 distinct CDR3 sequences, around 3.1% seen once. The source material was PBMCs. These receptors were collected from a man between 40 and 49 years old with multiple sclerosis.

This clonotype was recorded at least ten times. The rearrangement links TRBV5-6 to TRBJ1-3; no clear D. The V gene lost 4 bases and the J gene lost 2 bases, with 19 bases spanning the gap. Germline lookup yields CDR1 SGHDT and CDR2 YYEEEE. This CDR3 is 17 amino acids long. CDR3 in DNA: TGTGCCAGCAGCCCCCCTGCCGGCAGCATCGCTGGAAACACCATATATTTT. Amino acid sequence: CASSPPAGSIAGNTIYF.

This clonotype appeared many times. J is TRBJ2-5 and V is TRBV20-1, with 7 bases identical to TRBD2. V lost 3 bases to trimming and J lost 5 bases; unmatched junction nucleotides: 9. CDR3 length: 14 residues. Germline lookup yields CDR1 DFQATT and CDR2 SNEGSKA (reference sequence). CDR3 in amino acids: CSASLAGEGETQYF. The DNA of the CDR3 is TGCAGTGCTAGTTTGGCGGGGGAGGGGGAGACCCAGTACTTC.